The 19 T cell receptor beta chains below were found in one sample sequenced in a study of cytomegalovirus exposure and HLA in healthy donors (dated by TCRdb to the late 2010s). The library relied on the immunoSEQ multiplex PCR assay. TCRdb carries this immuneACCESS record with in-frame sequences only. Its versions omit some clonotypes, under half of them owing to an unresolved V gene in the studies checked, with the rest unexplained. The sample table shows tens of thousands of clones, and about 90% are seen once. In total, the top ten clones hold over 1.3% of the sample. Sample: PBMCs. These receptors came from a young man in good health and CMV-seronegative.

This clone was recorded once. The gene calls are TRBV4-3 and TRBJ2-3; possibly TRBD1 for D (5 bases). There are 16 residues in the CDR3. The V end lost 4 bases, the J end lost 2 bases, and 16 bases lay between the germline ends. Germline lookup yields CDR1 LGHNA and CDR2 YSLEER. CDR3 nucleotides: TGCGCCAGCAGCCTATGGGGCCAGGGATACACAGATACGCAGTATTTT. This translates into CASSLWGQGYTDTQYF.

This CDR3 is CASSLSGTDTQYF. CDR3 in DNA: TGTGCCAGCAGTTTATCCGGCACAGATACGCAGTATTTT. This chain joins TRBV28 and TRBJ2-3, with unresolved D. Germline loops: CDR1 MDHEN, CDR2 SYDVKM. CDR3 length: 13 amino acids. The V end lost 1 base, the J end lost 1 base, and 3 bases lay between the germline ends.

This clone is a singleton in its sample. V is TRBV11-2 and J is TRBJ2-7, with D maybe TRBD1 (6 bases). The ends were cut back, 0 bases at V and 6 bases at J, with 12 bases in the middle. This CDR3 is built from 14 residues. CDR1 is SGHAT, CDR2 FQNNGV, per germline. The CDR3 DNA follows: TGTGCCAGCAGCTTAGACAGGGGTTCGGCCGAGCAGTACTTC. Protein: CASSLDRGSAEQYF.

The gene calls are TRBV6-6 and TRBJ1-5; D is unclear. Germline CDR1 reads MNHNY; CDR2 reads SVGAGI (reference sequence). Deletions cut 4 bases from V and 2 bases from J, with 12 bases between. The CDR3 runs to 15 residues. This CDR3 is CASSSGVLGNQPQHF. DNA of the CDR3: TGTGCCAGCAGTTCCGGGGTCTTGGGCAATCAGCCCCAGCATTTT.

The V call is TRBV9, the J call TRBJ2-6, with TRBD2 identical over 12 bases. The CDR3 totals 17 residues. Per germline, CDR1 SGDLS and CDR2 YYNGEE. V trimming: 1 base; J trimming: 2 bases; junction bases outside the gene matches: 1. CDR3 sequence reads: CASSVRLAGAGANVLTF. The DNA for the CDR3 is TGTGCCAGCAGCGTAAGACTAGCGGGAGCTGGGGCCAACGTCCTGACTTTC.

The genes are TRBV6-1 and TRBJ1-2; perhaps TRBD1 as D (6 bases). V lost 4 bases and J 7 bases, leaving 16 bases between the germline ends. CDR1 and CDR2 (germline): MNHNS, SASEGT. The CDR3 runs 14 residues. The CDR3 coding sequence is TGTGCCAGCAGTGTACAGGGTATAGGGGGTGGCTACACCTTC. Its translation: CASSVQGIGGGYTF.

The chain carries TRBV15 and TRBJ2-2, with 8 bases matching TRBD1. Germline V lookup: CDR1 LNHNV, CDR2 YYDKDF (reference sequence). Trimming cost V 5 bases and J 3 bases; bases outside gene matches: 5. The CDR3 covers 15 residues. CDR3 nucleotides: TGTGCCACCAGCGGGGGGACAGGCGACACCGGGGAGCTGTTTTTT. This translates into CATSGGTGDTGELFF.

This sequence joins TRBV6-5 and TRBJ2-7; 7 bases agree with TRBD1. CDR1 MNHEY and CDR2 SVGAGI come from the germline V gene. The junction had 10 bases not matched to a gene; V was cut back by 2 bases and J by 3 bases. The CDR3 extends over 16 amino acids. In DNA, the CDR3 is TGTGCCAGCAGTTACGACACTAAGGGACAGTACTACGAGCAGTACTTC. Its translation is CASSYDTKGQYYEQYF.

The CDR3 DNA sequence: TGTGCCAGTTGGCCCGGAGATGGACAGCCCCAGCATTTT. Its protein product is CASWPGDGQPQHF. The chain carries TRBV19 and TRBJ1-5; D remains unclear. Per the germline V gene, CDR1 is LNHDA and CDR2 is SQIVND (reference sequence). CDR3 length equals 13 residues. V shed 8 bases and J shed 7 bases, with 15 bases lying between them.

This chain connects TRBV6-4 to TRBJ2-3; weak D call: TRBD2 (6 bases). V lost 3 bases and J lost 2, with 6 bases in between. In germline, CDR1 is MRHNA, CDR2 SNTAGT. The CDR3 has 13 residues. This CDR3 is CASSERDTDTQYF. CDR3 in DNA: TGTGCCAGCAGTGAGCGGGACACAGATACGCAGTATTTT.

The chain links TRBV2 to TRBJ1-5, with 9 bases matching TRBD1. This CDR3 spans 15 amino acids. The V and J ends lost 5 bases and 5 bases, in that order; junction bases with no gene match: 7. CDR1 and CDR2 from the germline V gene are SNHLY and FYNNEI. The CDR3 reads CASSPPGQGHQPQHF. DNA for the CDR3: TGTGCCAGCAGTCCTCCGGGACAGGGCCATCAGCCCCAGCATTTT.

This chain links TRBV7-2 with TRBJ2-1; D not resolved. Germline V gene lookup returns CDR1 SGHTA and CDR2 FQGNSA. The CDR3 totals 14 residues. V was clipped by 3 bases and J by 0 bases, with 6 bases between them. The CDR3 DNA sequence: TGTGCCAGCAGCTTTGAGAGCTCCTACAATGAGCAGTTCTTC. It codes for CASSFESSYNEQFF.

The J gene is TRBJ1-2, the V gene TRBV27; TRBD1 aligns across 8 bases. The V gene's germline CDR1 is MNHEY and CDR2 SMNVEV (reference sequence). The CDR3 covers 16 residues. V lost 2 bases and J lost 4; bases outside the gene matches: 9. As DNA, the CDR3 is TGTGCCAGCAGTTTACAGGGGGCTCTCGGTGGCTATGGCTACACCTTC. Its translation is CASSLQGALGGYGYTF.

This chain links TRBV9 with TRBJ2-5; TRBD2 matches 12 bases. The CDR3 is 15 residues long. Germline trimming cut 4 bases from V and 1 base from J; bases unmatched to any gene: 2. The germline V gene encodes CDR1 SGDLS and CDR2 YYNGEE. CDR3 coding DNA: TGTGCCAGCAGCACTAGCGGGAGGACCCAAGAGACCCAGTACTTC. This encodes CASSTSGRTQETQYF.

This clone was observed once. The chain recombines TRBV18 with TRBJ1-4; no clear D. The CDR3 loop spans 15 amino acids. The germline V gene has CDR1 KGHSH and CDR2 LQKENI. V was pared by 4 bases and J by 7 bases, with 16 bases between. The CDR3 reads CASSQSGMRSEKLFF. CDR3 sequence (DNA): TGTGCCAGCTCACAATCCGGGATGCGAAGTGAAAAACTGTTTTTT.

This clone showed up just once. The V gene is TRBV23-1, the J gene TRBJ2-7; D gene uncertain. TRBV23-1 is assigned to the ORF class and has an uncertain function. The ends were cut back, 4 bases at V and 3 bases at J, with 19 bases in the middle. The CDR3 has 16 residues. For the CDR3, the DNA is TGCGCCAGCAGTCGCCCCGGTGGTCATTGGTACTACGAGCAGTACTTC. Amino acids: CASSRPGGHWYYEQYF.

The CDR3 DNA reads TGTGCCAGCAGCCTGGGACTAGCGGACTACGAGCAGTACTTC. Its protein product is CASSLGLADYEQYF. The chain joins TRBV7-6 to TRBJ2-7; 11 bases are a match to TRBD2. J lost 3 bases, V lost 5 bases, and 3 bases had no gene match. Germline assignment: CDR1 SGHVS and CDR2 FNYEAQ. CDR3 length: 14 residues. Using reference TRBV7-6 and TRBJ2-7 for the parts outside the CDR3, the full variable domain is GAGVSQSPRYKVTKRGQDVALRCDPISGHVSLYWYRQALGQGPEFLTYFNYEAQQDKSGLPNDRFSAERPEGSISTLTIQRTEQRDSAMYRCASSLGLADYEQYFGPGTRLTVT.

The rearrangement links TRBV30 to TRBJ1-4; 7 positions agree with TRBD1. This CDR3 has 14 residues. With 3 bases clipped from V and 3 bases from J, the junction kept 4 bases outside the gene matches. The V gene's germline CDR1 is GTSNPN and CDR2 SVGIG (reference sequence). The CDR3 here is CAWSIQGANEKLFF. CDR3 DNA sequence: TGTGCCTGGAGCATCCAGGGGGCTAATGAAAAACTGTTTTTT.

The chain couples TRBV30 to TRBJ1-1, with TRBD1 as a possible D gene (5 bases). This CDR3 has 13 residues. V was pared by 0 bases and J by 3 bases, with 8 bases between. CDR1 and CDR2 (germline): GTSNPN, SVGIG (reference sequence). CDR3 amino acids: CAWSVDSDTEAFF. The CDR3 DNA is TGTGCCTGGAGTGTCGACAGTGACACTGAAGCTTTCTTT.